This T cell receptor beta chain was sequenced during a study of CD8 T cell repertoires and HIV-1 epitope variants. Study as a whole: Control wells had CMV/EBV/flu peptides, negative Ebola AY9, or no peptide. 1M T cells were kept uncultured as a baseline. Study-level findings and limits: Under 10 TCR beta clonotypes were antigen-specific, 5 or 6 apparently recognizing autologous or escape variants.

As concerns this clone: The antigen is undetermined.

Repertoires were generated with immunoSEQ multiplex PCR, while TCRdb's copy carries only in-frame clones and drops some. Counted here are about 1,900 clones, 60% to 75% occurring once; the ten biggest clones make up about two fifths. The germline V gene has CDR1 SEHNR and CDR2 FQNEAQ (reference sequence). The CDR3 spans 14 residues. Losses at the gene ends were 4 bases for V and 5 bases for J; bases not matched to a gene: 4. The origin of this receptor is a male donor with HIV. The chain employs TRBV7-9 and TRBJ1-5, with 8 positions matching TRBD1. The material sequenced was cultured CD8+ T cells derived from PBMCs. The CDR3 bases are TGTGCCAGCAGCTCGGACAGGGACTATCAGCCCCAGCATTTT. Protein product: CASSSDRDYQPQHF.